A single sample is the source of the 25 T cell receptor beta chains below, sequenced in a study of Tregs in tolerant kidney transplant recipients. Using immunoSEQ multiplex PCR, the repertoire was profiled, and TCRdb retains in-frame clones only, with some absent. The table lists around 120,000 clones, around 94% of them singletons, with roughly 0.63% in the top ten. The sequencing sample was made of CD4+ T cells from blood. The receptors stem from a human donor in good health.

The V and J genes are TRBV2 and TRBJ1-5; D is undetermined. The CDR3 has 12 amino acids. The germline gives CDR1 SNHLY, CDR2 FYNNEI. Trimming cost V 6 bases and J 2 bases, with 5 bases left between them. Here the CDR3 DNA reads TGTGCCAGCAGCCAGGGCAATCAGCCCCAGCATTTT. Its protein is CASSQGNQPQHF.

The V gene is TRBV4-1, the J gene TRBJ2-3, with D perhaps TRBD2 (6 bases). Trimming took off 0 bases at V and 3 bases at J, with 7 bases between the two ends. Germline V gene data show CDR1 as MGHRA and CDR2 as YSYEKL. The CDR3 has 14 residues. CDR3 sequence reads: CASSQDGRTDTQYF. For the CDR3, the DNA is TGCGCCAGCAGCCAAGACGGGAGAACAGATACGCAGTATTTT.

V is TRBV5-1 and J is TRBJ2-1; 13 bases line up with TRBD2. The CDR3 consists of 20 residues. CDR1 is SGHRS, CDR2 YFSETQ, per germline. With 4 bases clipped from V and 0 bases from J, the junction kept 13 bases outside the gene matches. The DNA of the CDR3 is TGCGCCAGCAGCCGAACTTCAGGACTAGCGGGAGCACCCTCCTACAATGAGCAGTTCTTC. Protein: CASSRTSGLAGAPSYNEQFF.

The V gene is TRBV18, the J gene TRBJ2-5, with 7 nucleotides matching TRBD1. The CDR3 loop spans 14 amino acids. In germline, CDR1 is KGHSH, CDR2 LQKENI. V lost 3 bases to trimming and J lost 9 bases; unmatched junction nucleotides: 10. The CDR3 reads CASSPVTGAQPQYF. DNA for the CDR3: TGTGCCAGCTCACCCGTCACAGGGGCGCAACCCCAGTACTTC.

CDR3 sequence reads: CASSQGDRMNTEAFF. For the CDR3, the DNA is TGTGCCAGCAGCCAAGGAGACAGGATGAACACTGAAGCTTTCTTT. J is TRBJ1-1 and V is TRBV14; maybe TRBD1 (6 bases). The V end lost 1 base, the J end lost 0 bases, and 9 bases lay between the germline ends. Germline V gene lookup returns CDR1 SGHDN and CDR2 FVKESK. The CDR3 is 15 amino acids. The variable domain in full, completed from reference TRBV14 and TRBJ1-1, reads EAGVTQFPSHSVIEKGQTVTLRCDPISGHDNLYWYRRVMGKEIKFLLHFVKESKQDESGMPNNRFLAERTGGTYSTLKVQPAELEDSGVYFCASSQGDRMNTEAFFGQGTRLTVV.

The V call is TRBV11-2, the J call TRBJ2-5; D call uncertain. Germline CDR1 SGHAT, CDR2 FQNNGV. The CDR3 covers 16 residues. The germline V and J ends were trimmed by 1 base and 1 base, with 13 bases remaining between them. The CDR3: CASSLVGSAVQETQYF. In nucleotides, the CDR3 is TGTGCCAGCAGCTTAGTCGGCTCTGCTGTCCAAGAGACCCAGTACTTC.

CDR3 protein: CASRDLIRETNEKLFF. Written as DNA, the CDR3 is TGTGCCAGCAGGGACCTCATAAGGGAAACTAATGAAAAACTGTTTTTT. The V call is TRBV2, the J call TRBJ1-4; no firm D call. The germline gives CDR1 SNHLY, CDR2 FYNNEI. This CDR3 has 16 amino acids. V was cut by 6 bases and J by 1 base, with 15 bases left in between.

The chain links TRBV5-1 to TRBJ2-7; D possibly corresponds to TRBD1 (6 bases). The CDR3 has 16 amino acids. V was clipped by 3 bases and J by 2 bases, with 18 bases between them. Germline-derived CDR1 and CDR2 are SGHRS and YFSETQ. The CDR3: CASSSGQGSGAYEQYF. The CDR3 bases are TGCGCCAGCAGCTCCGGTCAGGGGAGTGGCGCCTACGAGCAGTACTTC.

The chain employs TRBV2 and TRBJ1-5; D is perhaps TRBD1 (6 bases). This CDR3 is 14 amino acids long. V was pared by 8 bases and J by 3 bases, with 14 bases between. The germline CDR1 and CDR2 sequences are SNHLY and FYNNEI. CDR3 region: CASGRDNLNQPQHF. DNA for the CDR3: TGTGCCAGCGGCAGGGACAACCTCAATCAGCCCCAGCATTTT.

DNA of the CDR3: TGTGCCAGCAGGCTCACTAGCACCCAAGAGACCCAGTACTTC. Residues: CASRLTSTQETQYF. The rearrangement links TRBV5-5 to TRBJ2-5; possible D gene TRBD2, 6 bases. With 5 bases removed from V and 1 base from J, the gap between germline ends came to 12 bases. The CDR3 length is 14 residues. From germline, CDR1 is SGHKS and CDR2 YYEKEE (reference sequence).

As regards this clone: The junction differs from germline at one of its ends, possibly a read error. The CDR3 nucleotides are TGTGCCTGGAGTGCTAACAGGGTCGTAACTATCTTC. Protein: CAWSANRVVTIF. The chain recombines TRBV30 with TRBJ2-7; possibly TRBD1 for D (6 bases). CDR3 length: 12 residues. The germline gives CDR1 GTSNPN, CDR2 SVGIG (reference sequence).

V and J are TRBV5-1 and TRBJ2-2; tentative D call: TRBD1 (5 bases). V was shortened by 4 bases and J by 6 bases, with 10 bases between the two germline ends. Germline loops: CDR1 SGHRS, CDR2 YFSETQ. The CDR3 has 13 residues. CDR3 coding DNA: TGCGCCAGCAGCACTCAGGGATCCGGGGAGCTGTTTTTT. Amino acids: CASSTQGSGELFF. The variable domain in full, completed from reference TRBV5-1 and TRBJ2-2, reads KAGVTQTPRYLIKTRGQQVTLSCSPISGHRSVSWYQQTPGQGLQFLFEYFSETQRNKGNFPGRFSGRQFSNSRSEMNVSTLELGDSALYLCASSTQGSGELFFGEGSRLTVL.

The chain links TRBV9 to TRBJ1-5; D is unclear. This CDR3 spans 15 amino acids. V was trimmed by 3 bases and J by 1 base, leaving 11 bases between them. CDR1 and CDR2 from the germline V gene are SGDLS and YYNGEE. CDR3 region: CASSAGGGSNQPQHF. As DNA, the CDR3 is TGTGCCAGCAGCGCCGGAGGTGGGAGCAATCAGCCCCAGCATTTT.

The J gene is TRBJ1-1, the V gene TRBV5-1; TRBD1 aligns across 7 bases. The CDR3 is 11 amino acids. Germline V gene sequence: CDR1 SGHRS, CDR2 YFSETQ. V was pared by 7 bases and J by 6 bases, with 3 bases of the junction left unmatched. CDR3: CASAGQAEAFF. In DNA form, the CDR3 reads TGCGCCAGCGCCGGACAGGCTGAAGCTTTCTTT. The full variable domain, with the rest looked up from reference TRBV5-1 and TRBJ1-1, is KAGVTQTPRYLIKTRGQQVTLSCSPISGHRSVSWYQQTPGQGLQFLFEYFSETQRNKGNFPGRFSGRQFSNSRSEMNVSTLELGDSALYLCASAGQAEAFFGQGTRLTVV.

The chain combines TRBV5-1 with TRBJ2-3; D is uncertain. V lost 3 bases to trimming and J lost 0 bases, with 11 bases between them. The germline CDR1 and CDR2 sequences are SGHRS and YFSETQ. The CDR3 loop spans 15 amino acids. CDR3 DNA sequence: TGCGCCAGCAGCTCGGACGGCAGTAGCACAGATACGCAGTATTTT. It specifies CASSSDGSSTDTQYF.

This rearrangement joins TRBV7-6 to TRBJ1-4; unclear D gene. The CDR3 is made up of 16 amino acids. Trimming stripped 6 bases from V and 4 bases from J, with 18 bases between. CDR1 SGHVS and CDR2 FNYEAQ come from the germline V gene. The CDR3 coding sequence is TGTGCCAGCAGACGAACCTCGTGGCGGGATAATGAAAAACTGTTTTTT. This translates into CASRRTSWRDNEKLFF.

J is TRBJ2-3 and V is TRBV9; no firm D call. This CDR3 has 15 amino acids. Trimming took off 0 bases at V and 2 bases at J, with 10 bases between the two ends. The germline gives CDR1 SGDLS, CDR2 YYNGEE. CDR3 DNA sequence: TGTGCCAGCAGCGTAGAGATCGGCTACACAGATACGCAGTATTTT. Translation gives CASSVEIGYTDTQYF.

The J gene is TRBJ2-1, the V gene TRBV28; TRBD2 matches at 10 bases. The CDR3 extends over 16 amino acids. Germline lookup yields CDR1 MDHEN and CDR2 SYDVKM. V lost 7 bases to trimming and J lost 5 bases; unmatched junction nucleotides: 11. CDR3 in DNA: TGTGCCAGCATCACTTCCGGGACTAGCGTAGACAATGAGCAGTTCTTC. As protein: CASITSGTSVDNEQFF.

This clone was seen a handful of times. This sequence joins TRBV29-1 and TRBJ1-3; a weak D match, TRBD1 (6 bases). Germline V gives CDR1 SQVTM, CDR2 ANQGSEA. The CDR3 covers 16 residues. V lost 5 bases to trimming and J lost 0 bases, with 17 bases between them. In DNA form, the CDR3 reads TGCAGCGTTCAAGGGGGGGGCACCAACTCTGGAAACACCATATATTTT. Amino acids: CSVQGGGTNSGNTIYF.

This chain connects TRBV9 to TRBJ2-3; D not resolved. Looked up from germline, CDR1 is SGDLS and CDR2 is YYNGEE. There are 14 residues in the CDR3. The ends were cut back, 0 bases at V and 6 bases at J, with 11 bases in the middle. The CDR3 nucleotides are TGTGCCAGCAGCGTAGGCAGGTTTAGGGATACGCAGTATTTT. It codes for CASSVGRFRDTQYF.

The chain is built from TRBV4-1 and TRBJ2-7; D may be TRBD2 (5 bases). This CDR3 spans 15 amino acids. Germline V lookup: CDR1 MGHRA, CDR2 YSYEKL. Trimming cost V 0 bases and J 2 bases, with 11 bases left between them. CDR3 residues: CASSQDLSGPYEQYF. The CDR3 DNA reads as TGCGCCAGCAGCCAAGATCTAAGCGGACCCTACGAGCAGTACTTC.

This rearrangement joins TRBV6-5 to TRBJ2-7; no firm D call. CDR3 length equals 13 residues. The germline V gene has CDR1 MNHEY and CDR2 SVGAGI. Between the trimmed V and J ends, which lost 6 bases and 6 bases, there was a span of 15 bases. The CDR3 DNA reads as TGTGCCAGCAGAAACCCCCGGGTCTCCGAGCAGTACTTC. This sequence encodes CASRNPRVSEQYF.

This sequence joins TRBV5-4 and TRBJ1-1, with a possible D match to TRBD1 (6 bases). V was clipped by 10 bases and J by 2 bases, with 18 bases between them. Germline V gene data show CDR1 as SGHNT and CDR2 as YYREEE (reference sequence). This CDR3 contains 14 residues. CDR3 bases: TGTGCCTCCTCAGGGGACGGAGGAAACACTGAAGCTTTCTTT. Translating it yields CASSGDGGNTEAFF.

The chain joins TRBV7-9 to TRBJ1-2, with TRBD1 matching over 9 bases. CDR1 and CDR2 (germline): SEHNR, FQNEAQ (reference sequence). After removal of 6 bases from V and 3 bases from J, the junction contained 8 bases not matched to a gene. The CDR3 length is 15 residues. The DNA for the CDR3 is TGTGCCAGCAGTACCCCCCACAGGGGGCACTATGGCTACACCTTC. As protein: CASSTPHRGHYGYTF.

The V call is TRBV11-2, the J call TRBJ2-5; D might be TRBD2 (6 bases). The V and J ends lost 3 bases and 5 bases respectively, with 10 bases between them. The CDR3 runs 13 residues. Per the germline V gene, CDR1 is SGHAT and CDR2 is FQNNGV. The CDR3 sequence: CASSFPGVETQYF. The DNA for the CDR3 is TGTGCCAGCAGCTTCCCGGGAGTGGAGACCCAGTACTTC.